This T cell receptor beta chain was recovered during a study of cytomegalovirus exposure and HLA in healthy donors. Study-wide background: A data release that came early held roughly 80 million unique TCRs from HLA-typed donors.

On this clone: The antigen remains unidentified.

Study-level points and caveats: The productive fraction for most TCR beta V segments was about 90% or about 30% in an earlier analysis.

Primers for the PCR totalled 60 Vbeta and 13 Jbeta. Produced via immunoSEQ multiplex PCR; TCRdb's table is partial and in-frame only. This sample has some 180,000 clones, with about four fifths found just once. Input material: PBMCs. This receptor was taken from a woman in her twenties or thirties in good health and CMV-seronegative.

The CDR3 protein is CASSKESGLSYEQYF. For the CDR3, the DNA is TGTGCCAGCAGCAAAGAGTCTGGACTGTCCTACGAGCAGTACTTC. The genes are TRBV21-1 and TRBJ2-7; the DNA was not used to check the table's D call, TRBD2. TRBV21-1 is an annotated pseudogene. This CDR3 has 15 residues.